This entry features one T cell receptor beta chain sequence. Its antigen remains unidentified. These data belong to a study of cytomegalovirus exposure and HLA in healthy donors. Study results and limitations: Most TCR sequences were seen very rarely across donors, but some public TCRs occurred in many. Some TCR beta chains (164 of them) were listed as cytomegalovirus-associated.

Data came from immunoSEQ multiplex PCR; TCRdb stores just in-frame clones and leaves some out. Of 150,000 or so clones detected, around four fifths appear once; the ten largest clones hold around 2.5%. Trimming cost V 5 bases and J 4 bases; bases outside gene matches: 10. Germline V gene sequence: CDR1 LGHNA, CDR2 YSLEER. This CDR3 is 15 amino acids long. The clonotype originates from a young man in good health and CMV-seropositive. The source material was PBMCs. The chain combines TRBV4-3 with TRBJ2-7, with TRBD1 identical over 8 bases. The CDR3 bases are TGCGCCAGCAGCTCGACAGGGGTTGGGGTTTACGAGCAGTACTTC. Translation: CASSSTGVGVYEQYF.